The sequence of this T cell receptor beta chain was determined in a study of T cell responses to AZD1222 COVID-19 vaccine. The CDR3 is 12 residues long. The V and J ends lost 5 bases and 0 bases respectively, with 4 bases between them. Germline lookup yields CDR1 SQVTM and CDR2 ANQGSEA. The method was immunoSEQ multiplex PCR; TCRdb's version includes in-frame clones alone and lacks a portion of them. Of more than 95,000 clones listed, about 89% are singletons. This specimen was peripheral blood, taken 28 days after the second AZD1222 dose. This sequence originates from an adult who received the AZD1222 COVID-19 vaccine. The V gene is TRBV29-1, the J gene TRBJ2-2; D gene unclear. The CDR3 sequence is CSVTPNTGELFF. Written as DNA, the CDR3 is TGCAGCGTTACACCGAACACCGGGGAGCTGTTTTTT.